What follows describes a single T cell receptor (beta chain). Its recognized antigen is unknown. Base qualities were left out, and no much larger clone turns up one base away. The source of the sample is a study of control samples from healthy donors and cancer patients (dated by TCRdb to the early 2020s). After removal of 4 bases from V and 3 bases from J, the junction retains 5 bases not matched to a gene. CDR1 and CDR2 were assigned from the germline V gene as SGHNT and YENEEA. Spanning cysteine to phenylalanine, the CDR3 consists of 15 amino acids. Only CDR3 DNA remains: 45 bases, in frame from the first base. Library prep was done by the immunoSEQ multiplex PCR assay. In TCRdb, the immuneACCESS table is reduced to in-frame sequences with V and J assigned. These tables do not hold every clone; where another copy was compared, an unresolved V gene accounts for under half, and the others remain unexplained. The sample table contains roughly 170,000 clones; only one count was recorded for 85% to 90% of them. The ten biggest clones cover roughly 5.3% of the sample.

The receptor was isolated from a woman aged 25 to 45 in good health. In this chain, TRBV11-3 is recombined with TRBJ2-2; 7 bases in the middle match TRBD1. Material: blood. The CDR3 protein is CASSSTGMDTGELFF. The DNA sequence is as follows: TGTGCCAGCAGCTCGACAGGGATGGACACCGGGGAGCTGTTTTTT. This CDR3, with the reference TRBV11-3 and TRBJ2-2 proteins standing in past its ends, gives the full variable domain EAGVVQSPRYKIIEKKQPVAFWCNPISGHNTLYWYLQNLGQGPELLIRYENEEAVDDSQLPKDRFSAERLKGVDSTLKIQPAELGDSAVYLCASSSTGMDTGELFFGEGSRLTVL.